This TCR beta chain was sequenced in a study of blood T cell repertoires in COVID-19 (dated by TCRdb to between 2020 and 2021). About the full investigation: Samples from collaborators originated in the United States, Italy and Spain and spanned both the acute and convalescent phases of COVID-19. The material from the prospective study consisted of cDNA or gDNA derived from T cells, B-cell-depleted T cells, or PBMCs. Deeply sampled blood TCRbeta repertoires from subjects exposed to, actively infected with, or recovered from COVID-19 were included in the dataset. The repertoires were released in a freely available public database intended as a resource for research on the immune response to SARS-CoV-2. Samples were obtained from the ongoing ImmuneRACE study (first 160 participants) and from 1,254 subjects provided by 6 global collaborators. A de-identified subject ID, COVID-19 status, age in years and sex were almost always included in the sample metadata. HLA class I and class II types, where available, came from metadata supplied by the sample provider rather than from assay-based typing.

In the case of this clone: Its antigen target is currently unknown. The input lacks base qualities; no much larger clone sits a single base away.

What the authors observed across the whole study: The amount of clinical and demographic metadata varied by source and participant and was provided uncurated.

Its CDR3 holds 15 amino acids, cysteine through phenylalanine. The only DNA kept is the CDR3, 45 bases in frame from the first base. V gives up 5 bases and J gives up 4 bases, and the segment between their germline ends measures 15 bases. The germline V gene provides CDR1 KGHSH and CDR2 LQKENI. TCRbeta CDR3 regions were amplified from genomic DNA by means of the immunoSEQ Assay, a bias-controlled multiplex PCR. The authors' pipeline ran thus. Nucleated cell counts per sample were estimated from amplification of reference gene primers within the assay. To quantify the absolute abundance of each unique TCRbeta CDR3 rearrangement, sequence reads were collapsed and filtered. For each sample, productive Simpson clonality was calculated as the square root of Simpson's diversity index across productive rearrangements. TCRdb's version of the immuneACCESS table is confined to in-frame rearrangements and falls short of the full clone set. An unresolved V gene accounts for under half of the shortfall where checked; the remainder is of unknown origin. V, J and clone size are taken as reported in that table, and D and trimming were inferred from the DNA itself. This sample comprises 260,000 or so clones, 70% to 90% of them detected only once. The top ten clonotypes cover 9% to 9.5% of the sample.

Collaborating institutions collected whole blood in K2EDTA tubes following their own protocols. For TCRbeta analysis, collaborators shipped samples in one of three forms: frozen whole blood, isolated PBMCs, or DNA extracted from either of those sample types. The TCR was taken from a young man with active or convalescent COVID-19. Sequenced input: peripheral blood. Recombination joined TRBV18 with TRBJ1-5; tentative D gene TRBD1, with 5 bases matching. The CDR3 reads as follows: CASSSTVQSNQPQHF. The DNA reads TGTGCCAGCTCATCGACAGTACAATCTAATCAGCCCCAGCATTTT.